One and the same sample provided the 16 T cell receptor beta chains below, sequenced in a study of Graves' ophthalmopathy and Graves' hyperthyroidism. Using RNA transcripts, the TCR beta CDR3 regions were amplified. Second-round multiplex PCR came after first-round RT-PCR with HTBI primers. Using its own MiXCR run on the multiplex PCR reads, TCRdb lists one record per CDR3 protein. This table has a few hundred thousand distinct CDR3 sequences, approximately 17% appearing once. Sequencing was performed on peripheral blood. The source is an adult woman with stable Graves' hyperthyroidism.

The genes are TRBV19 and TRBJ2-7; D might be TRBD1 (5 bases). CDR1 is LNHDA and CDR2 is SQIVND in the germline V gene (reference sequence). The CDR3 is made up of 13 amino acids. With 3 bases removed from V and 2 bases from J, the gap between germline ends came to 8 bases. The CDR3 coding sequence is TGTGCCAGTAGTATGACAGTTACCTACGAGCAGTACTTC. It encodes CASSMTVTYEQYF.

The table lists this clonotype with many counts. The genes are TRBV5-6 and TRBJ2-7, with 7 bases fitting TRBD1. The ends lost 1 base at V and 0 bases at J; junction bases unmatched: 7. Germline V CDR1 and CDR2: SGHDT, YYEEEE. This CDR3 comprises 16 residues. DNA for the CDR3: TGTGCCAGCAGCTTGATTAGGAACAGGGGCTCCTACGAGCAGTACTTC. This encodes CASSLIRNRGSYEQYF.

This clonotype was picked up many times. The V and J genes are TRBV19 and TRBJ1-2; possible D gene TRBD1, 6 bases. The V end lost 3 bases, the J end lost 4 bases, and 15 bases lay between the germline ends. CDR3 size: 15 residues. From germline, CDR1 is LNHDA and CDR2 SQIVND (reference sequence). The CDR3, as DNA: TGTGCCAGTAGTATCACAGGGAGTTCGAGCTATGGCTACACCTTC. It encodes CASSITGSSSYGYTF.

This clonotype was observed at least ten times. V and J are TRBV20-1 and TRBJ2-7; 10 nucleotides align to TRBD2. The ends lost 3 bases at V and 1 base at J; junction bases unmatched: 9. Looked up from germline, CDR1 is DFQATT and CDR2 is SNEGSKA (reference sequence). The CDR3 has 16 residues. This CDR3 is CSARVFGLAESYEQYF. The CDR3 DNA sequence: TGCAGTGCTAGGGTTTTTGGACTAGCGGAATCCTACGAGCAGTACTTC.

In this sample, this clonotype turned up a few times. The chain recombines TRBV4-2 with TRBJ2-2, with TRBD2 identical over 7 bases. Unmatched junction bases numbered 7, after V lost 4 bases and J lost 5 bases. The CDR3 is made up of 15 amino acids. Germline CDR1 reads LGHNA; CDR2 reads YNFKEQ. Here the CDR3 DNA reads TGTGCCAGCAGCCCCCGCAGGGAGGGAACCGGGGAGCTGTTTTTT. Its translation: CASSPRREGTGELFF.

This clonotype has ten or more counts. This chain joins TRBV5-6 and TRBJ1-3; D not resolved. Trimming left V 4 bases short and J 8 bases short, with 10 bases between. CDR1 and CDR2 from the germline V gene are SGHDT and YYEEEE. This CDR3 has 12 amino acids. Here the CDR3 reads CASSTDVHTIYF. CDR3 nucleotide sequence: TGTGCCAGCAGCACGGACGTACACACCATATATTTT. The whole variable domain, filled in from reference TRBV5-6 and TRBJ1-3, reads DAGVTQSPTHLIKTRGQQVTLRCSPKSGHDTVSWYQQALGQGPQFIFQYYEEEERQRGNFPDRFSGHQFPNYSSELNVNALLLGDSALYLCASSTDVHTIYFGEGSWLTVV.

The sample holds many counts of this clonotype. This chain uses TRBV10-2 with TRBJ2-7, with 15 bases that match TRBD2. Looked up from germline, CDR1 is WSHSY and CDR2 is SAAADI. The CDR3 is 15 residues long. J was trimmed by 4 bases and V by 6 bases; bases with no gene match: 4. The CDR3 DNA sequence: TGCGCCAGCAGAAACGGACTAGCGGGAGGGTACGAGCAGTACTTC. The encoded protein is CASRNGLAGGYEQYF.

The chain couples TRBV4-3 to TRBJ1-1; a weak D match, TRBD1 (5 bases). Looked up from germline, CDR1 is LGHNA and CDR2 is YSLEER. This CDR3 is built from 16 residues. V was clipped by 1 base and J by 3 bases, with 15 bases between them. The CDR3: CASSQGIPAGYTEAFF. In DNA, the CDR3 is TGCGCCAGCAGCCAAGGAATTCCGGCAGGGTACACTGAAGCTTTCTTT.

This clonotype was seen ten or more times. The chain couples TRBV30 to TRBJ2-5; 10 bases map to TRBD1. CDR3 length equals 16 residues. The germline gives CDR1 GTSNPN, CDR2 SVGIG (reference sequence). V dropped 6 bases and J dropped 4; count of bases not matched to a gene: 14. Written as DNA, the CDR3 is TGTGCCTGTATTCCAGGGACAGGGGTAGTTGGAGAGACCCAGTACTTC. It specifies CACIPGTGVVGETQYF.

The table lists this clonotype with many counts. This sequence joins TRBV30 and TRBJ1-1; maybe TRBD1 (5 bases). CDR1 and CDR2 (germline): GTSNPN, SVGIG (reference sequence). Between the trimmed V and J ends, which lost 0 bases and 4 bases, there was a span of 9 bases. This CDR3 is built from 13 residues. The CDR3 spells CAWSVHGGTEAFF. The CDR3 nucleotides read TGTGCCTGGAGTGTACACGGGGGCACTGAAGCTTTCTTT.

The chain recombines TRBV6-1 with TRBJ2-7, with D maybe TRBD1 (5 bases). The CDR3 sequence is 15 residues long. V was clipped by 5 bases and J by 2 bases, with 16 bases between them. Germline lookup yields CDR1 MNHNS and CDR2 SASEGT. The CDR3 is CASSHRGTPAYEQYF. The CDR3 DNA sequence: TGTGCCAGCAGTCATAGGGGTACCCCCGCCTACGAGCAGTACTTC.

The V and J genes are TRBV11-2 and TRBJ2-7, with 7 bases matching TRBD2. Germline trimming cut 4 bases from V and 3 bases from J; bases unmatched to any gene: 12. Germline V lookup: CDR1 SGHAT, CDR2 FQNNGV. The CDR3 is 16 amino acids. The CDR3 nucleotides are TGTGCCAGCAGCTCGAACATCGGGCGGGGGATCTACGAGCAGTACTTC. Protein product: CASSSNIGRGIYEQYF.

In this sample, this clonotype turned up many times. The chain links TRBV2 to TRBJ2-7; D remains ambiguous. The ends were cut back, 1 base at V and 2 bases at J, with 6 bases in the middle. The CDR3 is made up of 13 amino acids. Germline CDR1 reads SNHLY; CDR2 reads FYNNEI. The CDR3 bases are TGTGCCAGCAGTGAAGTGCTAGCCTACGAGCAGTACTTC. This gives the protein CASSEVLAYEQYF.

CDR3 in DNA: TGTGCCAGCAGCTTAATGCCCCAGCGGACCGAGCAGTACTTC. This sequence encodes CASSLMPQRTEQYF. The chain couples TRBV7-2 to TRBJ2-7, with a possible D match to TRBD2 (5 bases). The germline gives CDR1 SGHTA, CDR2 FQGNSA. Trimming removed 2 bases from V and 6 bases from J, with 14 bases in between. The CDR3 length is 14 residues.

This clonotype occurred many times. The V call is TRBV27, the J call TRBJ1-5; D unclear. CDR3 size: 14 residues. The V end was cut by 8 bases, the J end by 6 bases, with 17 bases between. CDR1 and CDR2 from the germline V gene are MNHEY and SMNVEV (reference sequence). In nucleotides, the CDR3 is TGTGCCAGCGGCTTAGTGGTTTCGGGTCAGCCCCAGCATTTT. It encodes CASGLVVSGQPQHF.

The genes are TRBV19 and TRBJ2-2; D possibly matches TRBD1 or TRBD2 (5 bases each). The CDR3 extends over 16 amino acids. Trimming removed 5 bases from V and 7 bases from J, with 20 bases in between. Germline V lookup: CDR1 LNHDA, CDR2 SQIVND (reference sequence). CDR3 nucleotides: TGTGCCAGTAGTCAAATAATTAGGGGACGGGGCGGGGAGCTGTTTTTT. This translates into CASSQIIRGRGGELFF. Full variable domain (missing parts from reference TRBV19 and TRBJ2-2): DGGITQSPKYLFRKEGQNVTLSCEQNLNHDAMYWYRQDPGQGLRLIYYSQIVNDFQKGDIAEGYSVSREKKESFPLTVTSAQKNPTAFYLCASSQIIRGRGGELFFGEGSRLTVL.